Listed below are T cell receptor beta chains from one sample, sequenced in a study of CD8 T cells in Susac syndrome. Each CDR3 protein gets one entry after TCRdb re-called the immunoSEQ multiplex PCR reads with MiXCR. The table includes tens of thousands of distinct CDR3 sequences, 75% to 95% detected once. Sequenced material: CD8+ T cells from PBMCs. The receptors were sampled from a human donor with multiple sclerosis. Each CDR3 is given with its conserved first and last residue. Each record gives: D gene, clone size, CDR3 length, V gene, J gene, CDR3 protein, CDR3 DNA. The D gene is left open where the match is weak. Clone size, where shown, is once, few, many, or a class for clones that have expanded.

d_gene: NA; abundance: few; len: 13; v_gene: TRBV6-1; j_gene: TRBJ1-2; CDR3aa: CASSFPGFYGYTF; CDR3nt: TGTGCCAGCAGTTTCCCAGGGTTCTATGGCTACACCTTC
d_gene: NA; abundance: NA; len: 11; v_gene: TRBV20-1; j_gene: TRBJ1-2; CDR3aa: CSAGREYGYTF; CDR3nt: TGCAGTGCCGGGAGAGAGTATGGCTACACCTTC
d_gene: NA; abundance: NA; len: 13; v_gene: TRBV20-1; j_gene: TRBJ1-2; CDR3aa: CSARDLGTAGYTF; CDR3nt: TGCAGTGCTAGAGATCTAGGAACGGCTGGCTACACCTTC
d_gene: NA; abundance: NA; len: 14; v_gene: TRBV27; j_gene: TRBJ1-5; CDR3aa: CASSPPGPGQPQHF; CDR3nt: TGTGCCAGCAGTCCCCCCGGACCCGGGCAGCCCCAGCATTTT
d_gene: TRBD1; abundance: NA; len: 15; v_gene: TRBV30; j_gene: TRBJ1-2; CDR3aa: CAWSVLTGEVEGYTF; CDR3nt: TGTGCCTGGAGTGTACTGACAGGGGAGGTAGAAGGCTACACCTTC
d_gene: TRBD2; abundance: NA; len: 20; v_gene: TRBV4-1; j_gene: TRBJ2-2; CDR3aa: CASSQDRLAYVRVDTGELFF; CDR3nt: TGCGCCAGCAGCCAAGATAGACTAGCGTACGTTAGGGTGGACACCGGGGAGCTGTTTTTT
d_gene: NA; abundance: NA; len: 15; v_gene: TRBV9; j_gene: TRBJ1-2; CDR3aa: CASSPTPGDLYGYTF; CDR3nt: TGTGCCAGCAGCCCGACCCCCGGGGATCTCTATGGCTACACCTTC
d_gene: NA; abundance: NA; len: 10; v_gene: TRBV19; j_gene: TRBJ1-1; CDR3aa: CASRGPEAFF; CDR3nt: TGTGCCAGTAGGGGTCCTGAAGCTTTCTTT
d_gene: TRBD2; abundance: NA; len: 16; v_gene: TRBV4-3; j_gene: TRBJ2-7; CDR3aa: CASSQGLALEYYEQYF; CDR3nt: TGCGCCAGCAGCCAAGGACTAGCGCTTGAGTACTACGAGCAGTACTTC
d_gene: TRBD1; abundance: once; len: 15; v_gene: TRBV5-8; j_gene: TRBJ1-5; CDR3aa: CASSLTGHSNQPQHF; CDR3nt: TGTGCCAGCAGCCTGACAGGGCACAGCAATCAGCCCCAGCATTTT
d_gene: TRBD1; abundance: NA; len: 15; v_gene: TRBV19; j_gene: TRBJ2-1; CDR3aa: CASSSGQGAYNEQFF; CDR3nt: TGTGCCAGTAGTTCGGGACAGGGGGCTTACAATGAGCAGTTCTTC
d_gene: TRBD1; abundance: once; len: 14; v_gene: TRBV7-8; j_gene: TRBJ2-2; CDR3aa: CASNPDRGTGELFF; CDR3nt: TGTGCCAGCAACCCGGACAGGGGGACCGGGGAGCTGTTTTTT
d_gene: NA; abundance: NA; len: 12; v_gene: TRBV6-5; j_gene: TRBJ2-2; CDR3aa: CASSLTPGELFF; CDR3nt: TGTGCCAGCAGTCTGACTCCCGGGGAGCTGTTTTTT
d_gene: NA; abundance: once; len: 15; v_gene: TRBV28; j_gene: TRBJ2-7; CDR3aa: CASSLSAGLGYEQYF; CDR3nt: TGTGCCAGCAGTTTATCGGCAGGCCTCGGGTACGAGCAGTACTTC
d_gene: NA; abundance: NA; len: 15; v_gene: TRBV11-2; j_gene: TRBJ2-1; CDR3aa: CASSLALGYYGEQFF; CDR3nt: TGTGCCAGCAGCTTAGCTTTGGGGTACTACGGTGAGCAGTTCTTC
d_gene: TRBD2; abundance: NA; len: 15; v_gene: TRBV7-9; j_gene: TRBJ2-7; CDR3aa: CASSQTSGGSYEQYF; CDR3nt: TGTGCCAGCAGCCAGACTAGCGGGGGGTCCTACGAGCAGTACTTC
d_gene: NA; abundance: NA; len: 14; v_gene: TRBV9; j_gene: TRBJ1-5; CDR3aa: CASSVSGAGQPQHF; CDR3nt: TGTGCCAGCAGCGTAAGTGGGGCCGGGCAGCCCCAGCATTTT
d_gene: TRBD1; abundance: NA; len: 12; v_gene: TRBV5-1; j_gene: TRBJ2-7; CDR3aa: CASWDSSYEQYF; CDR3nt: TGCGCCAGTTGGGACAGCTCCTACGAGCAGTACTTC
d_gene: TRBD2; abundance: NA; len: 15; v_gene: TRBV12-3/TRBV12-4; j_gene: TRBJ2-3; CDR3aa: CASSQLAGYTDTQYF; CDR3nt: TGTGCCAGCAGCCAACTAGCGGGGTACACAGATACGCAGTATTTT
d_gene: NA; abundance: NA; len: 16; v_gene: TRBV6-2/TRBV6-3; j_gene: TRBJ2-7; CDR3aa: CASSYEGVGWDYEQYF; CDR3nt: TGTGCCAGCAGTTACGAGGGGGTAGGATGGGACTACGAGCAGTACTTC
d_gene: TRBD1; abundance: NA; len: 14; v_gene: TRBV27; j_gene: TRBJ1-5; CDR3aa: CASSLNRGYQPQHF; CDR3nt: TGTGCCAGCAGTCTTAACAGGGGGTATCAGCCCCAGCATTTT
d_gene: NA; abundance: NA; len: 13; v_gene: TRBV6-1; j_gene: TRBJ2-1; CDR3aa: CAIVGTSYNEQFF; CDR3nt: TGTGCCATCGTAGGGACCTCCTACAATGAGCAGTTCTTC
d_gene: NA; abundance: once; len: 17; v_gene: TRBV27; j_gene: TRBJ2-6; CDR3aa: CASSLYGPFSGANVLTF; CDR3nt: TGTGCCAGCAGTTTATATGGACCGTTCTCTGGGGCCAACGTCCTGACTTTC
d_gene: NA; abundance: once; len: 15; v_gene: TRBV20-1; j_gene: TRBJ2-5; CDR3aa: CSARDGDAGQETQYF; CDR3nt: TGCAGTGCTAGAGATGGGGACGCGGGCCAAGAGACCCAGTACTTC
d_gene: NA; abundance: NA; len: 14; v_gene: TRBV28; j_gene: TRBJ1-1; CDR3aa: CASSPITMNTEAFF; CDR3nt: TGTGCCAGCAGCCCAATAACAATGAACACTGAAGCTTTCTTT
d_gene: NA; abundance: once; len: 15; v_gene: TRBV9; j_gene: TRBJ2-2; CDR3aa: CASSPGAGATGELFF; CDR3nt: TGTGCCAGCAGCCCAGGGGCGGGAGCCACCGGGGAGCTGTTTTTT
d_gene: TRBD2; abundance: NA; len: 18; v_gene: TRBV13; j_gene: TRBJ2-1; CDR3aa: CASSDGTSGGALEDEQFF; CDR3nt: TGTGCCAGCAGCGATGGGACTAGCGGGGGGGCCTTGGAAGATGAGCAGTTCTTC
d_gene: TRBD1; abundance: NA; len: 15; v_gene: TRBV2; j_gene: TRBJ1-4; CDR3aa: CASSEPDRGGEKLFF; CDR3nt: TGTGCCAGCAGTGAACCCGACAGGGGAGGCGAAAAACTGTTTTTT
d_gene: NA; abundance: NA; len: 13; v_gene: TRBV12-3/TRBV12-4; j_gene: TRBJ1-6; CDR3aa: CASSLGGQSPLHF; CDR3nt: TGTGCCAGCAGTTTAGGGGGGCAATCACCCCTCCACTTT
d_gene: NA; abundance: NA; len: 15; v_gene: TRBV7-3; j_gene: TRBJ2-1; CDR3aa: CASSLSGGPNNEQFF; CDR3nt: TGTGCCAGCAGCCTCTCAGGGGGGCCAAATAATGAGCAGTTCTTC
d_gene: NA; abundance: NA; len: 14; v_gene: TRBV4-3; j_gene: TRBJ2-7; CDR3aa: CASSQDRESGEQYF; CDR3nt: TGCGCCAGCAGCCAAGATAGGGAGTCGGGGGAGCAGTACTTC
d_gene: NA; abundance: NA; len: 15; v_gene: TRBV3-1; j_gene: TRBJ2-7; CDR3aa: CASSQFRGVPYEQYF; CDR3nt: TGTGCCAGCAGCCAGTTCAGGGGTGTACCCTACGAGCAGTACTTC